This T cell receptor beta chain was sequenced in a study of cytomegalovirus exposure and HLA in healthy donors. PCR used 60 Vbeta primers and 13 Jbeta primers. TCRdb's table, derived via immunoSEQ multiplex PCR, lists solely in-frame clones and lacks some. The sample has fewer than 200,000 clones; around 80% are singletons. Those who donated were healthy bone marrow donors. CDR1 and CDR2 from the germline V gene are LNHDA and SQIVND (reference sequence). V lost 7 bases and J lost 4; bases outside the gene matches: 6. The CDR3 consists of 13 residues. This TCR was sampled from a female donor in good health and CMV-seronegative. Source material: PBMCs. This rearrangement joins TRBV19 to TRBJ1-2; 7 nucleotides agree with TRBD1. CDR3 loop: CASTLTGAYGYTF. CDR3 sequence (DNA): TGTGCCAGTACCCTAACAGGGGCCTATGGCTACACCTTC.